This TCR beta chain was captured by sequencing in a study of T cell responses to AZD1222 COVID-19 vaccine. Study results and limitations: Vaccine-associated CD4 TCRs ranged over spike, dominating at 160-218 and 743-854. Repertoires were obtained solely post-peak T cell response. The sample set comprised mostly white British donors with more females, and clonal diversity was possibly underestimated.

Per germline, CDR1 MDHEN and CDR2 SYDVKM. The CDR3 runs to 16 residues. V shed 3 bases, J shed 4 bases, and the junction held 9 bases outside the gene matches. As concerns this clone: Its antigen is currently unknown.

Sequencing was performed with immunoSEQ multiplex PCR; in TCRdb, only in-frame clones are kept and a portion is missing. The profile shows approximately 50,000 clones, about 80% of them singletons. This clonotype was sampled from an adult who received the AZD1222 COVID-19 vaccine. Sequences were derived from peripheral blood, sampled 28 days after the second AZD1222 dose. The chain has TRBV28 and TRBJ1-5; 7 bases are a match to TRBD1. CDR3 DNA: TGTGCCAGCAGTTTGTTGTCCAGGGGGAGGAATCAGCCCCAGCATTTT. Protein: CASSLLSRGRNQPQHF.